These 11 T cell receptor beta chains came from one sample sequenced in a study of T cell responses to AZD1222 COVID-19 vaccine. Some clones are missing from TCRdb's copy, which holds only in-frame ones; the method was immunoSEQ multiplex PCR. There are fewer than 95,000 clones in the sample; around 93% occur only once, and 8% lies in the top ten. The material was peripheral blood, obtained 28 days after the second AZD1222 dose. Receptors originate from an adult who received the AZD1222 COVID-19 vaccine.

The V and J genes are TRBV6-5 and TRBJ1-5; D is unclear. V lost 0 bases and J 0 bases, leaving 6 bases between the germline ends. The CDR3 consists of 15 residues. CDR1 and CDR2 from the germline V gene are MNHEY and SVGAGI. The CDR3 loop reads CASSYSGDSNQPQHF. The CDR3 coding sequence is TGTGCCAGCAGTTACTCAGGTGATAGCAATCAGCCCCAGCATTTT.

The chain combines TRBV28 with TRBJ2-1, with no clear D. Germline V gene data show CDR1 as MDHEN and CDR2 as SYDVKM. Trimming took 2 bases from V and 10 from J, leaving 9 bases between them. CDR3 length equals 12 residues. The chain's CDR3 is CASSLEAAEQFF. CDR3 DNA: TGTGCCAGCAGTTTAGAGGCAGCCGAGCAGTTCTTC.

The V call is TRBV6-5, the J call TRBJ1-5; TRBD1 agrees at 7 bases. CDR1 is MNHEY and CDR2 is SVGAGI in the germline V gene. The junction had 7 bases not matched to a gene; V was cut back by 4 bases and J by 4 bases. The CDR3 consists of 15 residues. CDR3 region: CASSSRQGRNQPQHF. The DNA for the CDR3 is TGTGCCAGCAGTTCTCGACAGGGAAGGAATCAGCCCCAGCATTTT.

J is TRBJ2-2 and V is TRBV6-5, with D possibly called TRBD1 or TRBD2 (5 bases each). CDR1 is MNHEY, CDR2 SVGAGI, per germline. V gave up 7 bases and J gave up 7 bases, with 16 bases separating them. The CDR3 consists of 14 residues. The CDR3 region is CASNSGWDDGELFF. Here the CDR3 DNA reads TGTGCCAGCAACTCAGGGTGGGACGACGGGGAGCTGTTTTTT.

This rearrangement joins TRBV10-1 to TRBJ2-7; tentatively, D is TRBD2 (5 bases). Looked up from germline, CDR1 is WNHNN and CDR2 is SYGVQD (reference sequence). Trimming pared 3 bases from V and 7 bases from J, leaving 10 bases between. The CDR3 runs 12 residues. This CDR3 is CASSESRGEQYF. CDR3 in DNA: TGCGCCAGCAGTGAATCCCGCGGGGAGCAGTACTTC.

V and J are TRBV15 and TRBJ2-2, with D possibly TRBD2 on 5 matching bases. Germline CDR1 LNHNV, CDR2 YYDKDF (reference sequence). V dropped 1 base and J dropped 5 bases, with 5 bases sitting between them. The CDR3 totals 13 residues. For the CDR3, the DNA is TGTGCCACCAGCAGAGGGGAGACCGGGGAGCTGTTTTTT. Translated: CATSRGETGELFF.

V is TRBV20-1 and J is TRBJ1-1; unclear D gene. The CDR3 is 12 amino acids. Germline values: CDR1 DFQATT, CDR2 SNEGSKA (reference sequence). The germline V and J ends were trimmed by 3 bases and 1 base, with 6 bases remaining between them. The CDR3 loop is CSASGGNTEAFF. In DNA form, the CDR3 reads TGCAGTGCTAGTGGAGGGAACACTGAAGCTTTCTTT.

The chain links TRBV30 to TRBJ2-3; D gene uncertain. Between the trimmed V and J ends, which lost 3 bases and 6 bases, there was a span of 19 bases. The CDR3 is 15 residues long. Germline-derived CDR1 and CDR2 are GTSNPN and SVGIG (reference sequence). The CDR3 DNA is TGTGCCTGGAGGGAATGGGCTGGTACCGGGGATACGCAGTATTTT. It is translated as CAWREWAGTGDTQYF.

V gene TRBV27 combines with J gene TRBJ2-3, with 10 positions matching TRBD1. Germline values: CDR1 MNHEY, CDR2 SMNVEV (reference sequence). This CDR3 spans 17 amino acids. V shed 4 bases and J 2 bases; nucleotides not matched to a gene: 9. The CDR3 protein is CASSSLMTGGFTDTQYF. The DNA for the CDR3 is TGTGCCAGCAGTTCCCTGATGACAGGGGGCTTCACAGATACGCAGTATTTT.

The J gene is TRBJ2-2, the V gene TRBV10-3, with D perhaps TRBD1 (5 bases). Germline lookup yields CDR1 ENHRY and CDR2 SYGVKD. V was cut by 7 bases and J by 5 bases, with 8 bases left in between. This CDR3 has 12 amino acids. The CDR3 nucleotides are TGTGCCATCAATCAGGGTACCGGGGAGCTGTTTTTT. It specifies CAINQGTGELFF.

The V call is TRBV7-9, the J call TRBJ2-5; 8 bases are shared with TRBD1. V lost 6 bases to trimming and J lost 4 bases; unmatched junction nucleotides: 7. Germline V lookup: CDR1 SEHNR, CDR2 FQNEAQ (reference sequence). The CDR3 has 14 amino acids. The CDR3 spells CASRGPGGAETQYF. The DNA of the CDR3 is TGTGCCAGCAGGGGCCCAGGGGGCGCAGAGACCCAGTACTTC.